This T cell receptor beta chain is drawn from a study of T cell repertoires in cytomegalovirus infection. Germline lookup yields CDR1 SEHNR and CDR2 FQNEAQ (reference sequence). The CDR3 sequence is 17 residues long. Trimming stripped 4 bases from V and 0 bases from J, with 16 bases between. The study's findings and limits: The ex vivo response was dominated by HLA-C-restricted CMV-specific TCR beta clonotypes.

TCRdb ran MiXCR on the reads and lists one entry per CDR3 protein. The sample contains 380,000 or so distinct CDR3 sequences, just under 35% of which appear only once. About this clonotype itself: Its antigen is currently unknown.

This clonotype was sampled from a human donor in good health (CMV status not recorded). Some clones in this sample may be carry-over from other donors' samples. V and J are TRBV7-9 and TRBJ2-1; no definite D call. The sequences come from cultured PBMCs, collected from culture after CMV antigen stimulation. CDR3 sequence: CASSSVGVPDSYNEQFF. Written as DNA, the CDR3 is TGTGCCAGCAGCTCGGTCGGCGTTCCCGACTCCTACAATGAGCAGTTCTTC.